This TCR beta chain was sequenced during a study of T cell changes during pregnancy in multiple sclerosis. The CDR3 has 11 residues. Trimming pared 8 bases from V and 7 bases from J, leaving 11 bases between. CDR1 is SNHLY and CDR2 is FYNNEI in the germline V gene. In this sample, this clone turned up once. TCRdb keeps only in-frame clones here, not all; method: immunoSEQ multiplex PCR. The sample records about 42,000 clones, roughly 95% being singletons. This clonotype originated in a female donor with multiple sclerosis, enrolled in a pregnancy study. The input for sequencing was peripheral blood, taken in the second trimester of pregnancy. The chain links TRBV2 to TRBJ2-5; tentative D call: TRBD2 (6 bases). CDR3 sequence reads: CASGGAGTQYF. In DNA form, the CDR3 reads TGTGCCAGCGGCGGGGCGGGGACCCAGTACTTC.